This T cell receptor beta chain appears in the sequencing data of a study of blood T cell repertoires in COVID-19. Overall study: Collection of acute and convalescent COVID-19 samples took place in the United States, Italy and Spain.

The CDR3 runs to 16 residues. The germline gives CDR1 SGHTA, CDR2 FQGNSA. V lost 1 base to trimming and J lost 2 bases, with 11 bases between them. The method was immunoSEQ multiplex PCR; TCRdb's version includes in-frame clones alone and lacks a portion of them. The sample has about 400,000 clones; roughly 90% are singletons. This clone was recorded a few times. The TCR originated in a woman aged 25 to 39 with acute COVID-19. This rearrangement joins TRBV7-2 to TRBJ2-2; possibly TRBD1 for D (5 bases). Sequencing used PBMCs or T cells enriched from blood (not recorded which). The chain's CDR3 is CASSLEGRANTGELFF. The DNA for the CDR3 is TGTGCCAGCAGCTTAGAGGGCAGGGCCAACACCGGGGAGCTGTTTTTT.